Following are 6 T cell receptor beta chains from one sample sequenced in a study of early T cells in non-severe SARS-CoV-2 infection. TCRdb redid the calling of the 5' RACE reads with MiXCR, one entry per CDR3 protein. In the table there are 57,000 or so distinct CDR3 sequences, 5.6% of which are singletons. Sequencing was performed on whole blood. Receptors originate from an adult who was a healthcare worker with PCR-confirmed SARS-CoV-2 infection or an uninfected control (not recorded which).

This clonotype is medium-sized by share. The rearrangement joins TRBV29-1 to TRBJ1-1; D is perhaps TRBD1 (5 bases). The ends were cut back, 4 bases at V and 4 bases at J, with 10 bases in the middle. Germline loops: CDR1 SQVTM, CDR2 ANQGSEA. The CDR3 covers 12 residues. The CDR3 loop reads CSVARDGTEAFF. CDR3 DNA sequence: TGCAGCGTTGCCAGGGATGGCACTGAAGCTTTCTTT. Based on the CDR3 plus reference TRBV29-1 and TRBJ1-1, the full variable domain is SAVISQKPSRDICQRGTSLTIQCQVDSQVTMMFWYRQQPGQSLTLIATANQGSEATYESGFVIDKFPISRPNLTFSTLTVSNMSPEDSSIYLCSVARDGTEAFFGQGTRLTVV.

This clonotype has ten or more counts. This sequence joins TRBV29-1 and TRBJ2-7, with 9 bases aligning to TRBD2. Looked up from germline, CDR1 is SQVTM and CDR2 is ANQGSEA. The length of the CDR3 is 12 residues. The V gene end was trimmed by 7 bases and the J gene end by 6 bases; junction bases not matched to a gene: 7. The CDR3 reads CSAGLASGEQYF. CDR3 sequence (DNA): TGCAGCGCGGGACTAGCCTCTGGCGAGCAGTACTTC.

The chain is built from TRBV11-2 and TRBJ1-1; D unresolved. The CDR3 loop spans 17 amino acids. CDR1 and CDR2 from the germline V gene are SGHAT and FQNNGV. V was cut by 5 bases and J by 1 base, with 20 bases left in between. In nucleotides, the CDR3 is TGTGCCAGCAGCCCAAGGAAGTTCACAATATGGAACACTGAAGCTTTCTTT. This codes for CASSPRKFTIWNTEAFF.

This clonotype appeared many times. This chain connects TRBV6-5 to TRBJ1-2, with a possible D match to TRBD1 (5 bases). The CDR3 is 16 amino acids. Per the germline V gene, CDR1 is MNHEY and CDR2 is SVGAGI. Trimming cost V 0 bases and J 10 bases, with 21 bases left between them. The CDR3 spells CASSYSTAGTYGDYTF. The DNA for the CDR3 is TGTGCCAGCAGTTACTCGACGGCAGGGACCTATGGGGACTACACCTTC.

This clonotype was counted only a few times. V and J are TRBV25-1 and TRBJ2-4; TRBD2 aligns across 9 bases. The germline V gene has CDR1 MGHDK and CDR2 SYGVNS. This CDR3 spans 17 amino acids. The junction had 8 bases not matched to a gene; V was cut back by 0 bases and J by 5 bases. CDR3 DNA sequence: TGTGCCAGCAGTGAATATCGGGGCAAGCGGGAGGAAAACATTCAGTACTTC. Translating gives CASSEYRGKREENIQYF.

This clonotype came up many times. The chain recombines TRBV6-2 or TRBV6-3 with TRBJ1-5, with 8 bases aligning to TRBD1. CDR3 length equals 15 residues. The V segment lost 7 bases and the J segment 5 bases; nucleotides outside the gene matches: 10. Per germline, CDR1 MNHEY and CDR2 SVGEGT. CDR3 region: CASNYGQGAYQPQHF. CDR3 DNA sequence: TGTGCCAGCAACTACGGGCAGGGGGCCTATCAGCCCCAGCATTTT.